The present TCR beta chain was sequenced within a study of blood T cells in healthy people across ages. Broader study findings: Diversity of TCR beta per million T cells declined in a roughly linear way with age.

CDR1 is DFQATT and CDR2 is SNEGSKA in the germline V gene (reference sequence). Losses at the gene ends were 7 bases for V and 2 bases for J; bases not matched to a gene: 7. This CDR3 comprises 15 residues. The second PCR ran roughly 6 to 11 cycles with a sample-barcoded 5' primer and J-beta primers. One entry per CDR3 protein results from TCRdb running MiXCR on the 5' RACE reads. The sample carries roughly 1,500,000 distinct CDR3 sequences, 35% to 45% recorded once. Note on this clonotype: Its antigen is currently unknown.

This receptor was taken from a woman younger than 35 in good health. The sequenced sample consisted of blood. This chain uses TRBV20-1 with TRBJ2-1, with 11 bases identical to TRBD2. The CDR3 region is CSGGPSGRTYNEQFF. CDR3 nucleotide sequence: TGCAGTGGCGGACCTAGCGGGAGGACCTACAATGAGCAGTTCTTC.